This is a list of T cell receptor beta chains from one sample in a study of T cells in Graves' hyperthyroidism and ophthalmopathy. TCRdb reprocessed the multiplex PCR reads with MiXCR, giving one entry per CDR3 protein. The sample includes hundreds of thousands of distinct CDR3 sequences, 16% of them seen just once. Sequencing was carried out using blood. These receptors were collected from a woman between 35 and 50 years old with Graves' ophthalmopathy. CDR3s include the opening cysteine and the closing phenylalanine or tryptophan. The order of the fields is clone size, V gene, D gene, J gene, CDR3 DNA, CDR3 protein. The D gene is left open where the match is weak. Only part of the rows carry a size: once, few, many, or a class if the clone is expanded.

>-|TRBV6-1|TRBD2|TRBJ2-2
TGTGCCAGTGCCGGGGGCCGACTAGCGGGGGCCGGGGAGCTGTTTTTT
CASAGGRLAGAGELFF
>-|TRBV2|TRBD1|TRBJ2-3
TGTGCCAGCAGTGAATTTACCGGGACAGGAAGGCCTAGCACAGATACGCAGTATTTT
CASSEFTGTGRPSTDTQYF
>many|TRBV30|TRBD1|TRBJ2-3
TGTGCCTGGAGTCTTCTCGGGACAGGGCCGGCAGATACGCAGTATTTT
CAWSLLGTGPADTQYF
>-|TRBV6-6|-|TRBJ1-2
TGTGCCAGCAGTTACTTGCCAGCAGATCGACCTAACTATGGCTACACCTTC
CASSYLPADRPNYGYTF
>few|TRBV7-2|TRBD2|TRBJ2-1
TGTGCCAGCAGCGCCCGGACTAGCGGCCACAATGAGCAGTTCTTC
CASSARTSGHNEQFF
>many|TRBV3-1|-|TRBJ1-1
TGTGCCAGCAGCCGACACACAGGGACTGAAGCTTTCTTT
CASSRHTGTEAFF
>many|TRBV11-2|TRBD1|TRBJ2-7
TGTGCCAGCAGCCTTTGGACAGGGGGTCACGAGCAGTACTTC
CASSLWTGGHEQYF
>-|TRBV9|TRBD2|TRBJ2-1
TGTGCCAGCAGCGTAGGGAATGTAGCGGGCTACAATGAGCAGTTCTTC
CASSVGNVAGYNEQFF
>few|TRBV7-3|-|TRBJ1-1
TGTGCCAGCAGCCCGACCCCGGTCGCTGAAGCTTTCTTT
CASSPTPVAEAFF
>many|TRBV18|-|TRBJ1-1
TGTGCCAGCTCACCACGAAGCCTGGACACTGAAGCTTTCTTT
CASSPRSLDTEAFF